These T cell receptor beta chains were read from a single sample in a study of cytotoxic CD8 clonotypes in ibrutinib-treated CLL. The data were produced by immunoSEQ multiplex PCR, yet TCRdb's version contains in-frame clones alone and is incomplete. Of over 250,000 clones in the sample, approximately 79% were seen once. The sequences come from PBMCs, collected at disease progression, from a patient treated with ibrutinib. These receptors were taken from a human donor with chronic lymphocytic leukemia. Both conserved end residues are part of each CDR3. A D gene is named only where the DNA matches it firmly. Clone size appears in some rows only: once, few, many, or a class for an expanded clone.

D: TRBD2
V: TRBV9
size: NA
J: TRBJ2-1
CDR3: CASSPLGGRNNEQFF
DNA: TGTGCCAGCAGCCCCCTCGGCGGGAGAAACAATGAGCAGTTCTTC

D: NA
V: TRBV27
size: NA
J: TRBJ2-7
CDR3: CASSLKGSYHEQYF
DNA: TGTGCCAGCAGTCTAAAGGGAAGTTATCACGAGCAGTACTTC

D: TRBD1
V: TRBV6-6
size: NA
J: TRBJ1-4
CDR3: CASRGGGGLTNEKLFF
DNA: TGTGCCAGCCGGGGGGGAGGGGGCCTAACTAATGAAAAACTGTTTTTT

D: NA
V: TRBV18
size: NA
J: TRBJ2-3
CDR3: CASSPRGTGVDTQYF
DNA: TGTGCCAGCTCACCACGGGGGACCGGGGTGGATACGCAGTATTTT

D: NA
V: TRBV2
size: NA
J: TRBJ2-6
CDR3: CASIEGRSPGANVLTF
DNA: TGTGCCAGCATCGAGGGGCGCTCTCCTGGGGCCAACGTCCTGACTTTC

D: TRBD1
V: TRBV10-3
size: NA
J: TRBJ2-3
CDR3: CAIQGATDTQYF
DNA: TGTGCCATACAGGGGGCGACAGATACGCAGTATTTT

D: TRBD2
V: TRBV7-9
size: NA
J: TRBJ2-5
CDR3: CASSLLTTSGRGETQYF
DNA: TGTGCCAGCAGCTTACTTACGACTAGCGGGAGGGGAGAGACCCAGTACTTC

D: TRBD1
V: TRBV4-3
size: NA
J: TRBJ2-3
CDR3: CASSQGDSMRYF
DNA: TGCGCCAGCAGCCAAGGGGACAGTATGAGGTATTTT

D: NA
V: TRBV27
size: few
J: TRBJ1-6
CDR3: CASSLAPLHF
DNA: TGTGCCAGCAGTTTGGCACCCCTCCACTTT

D: NA
V: TRBV5-6
size: NA
J: TRBJ2-2
CDR3: CASSYTGFTGELFF
DNA: TGTGCCAGCAGCTATACTGGGTTCACCGGGGAGCTGTTTTTT

D: NA
V: TRBV29-1
size: NA
J: TRBJ1-5
CDR3: CSVAVGSSNQPQHF
DNA: TGCAGCGTCGCCGTGGGGAGTAGCAATCAGCCCCAGCATTTT

D: NA
V: TRBV18
size: NA
J: TRBJ1-2
CDR3: CASSPRGGLDGYTF
DNA: TGTGCCAGCTCACCACGGGGCGGCTTGGATGGCTACACCTTC

D: TRBD1
V: TRBV27
size: NA
J: TRBJ2-4
CDR3: CASSLSGTGMNIQYF
DNA: TGTGCCAGCAGTTTATCCGGGACAGGAATGAACATTCAGTACTTC

D: TRBD2
V: TRBV27
size: NA
J: TRBJ2-7
CDR3: CASRGTSGKPYPLSYEQYF
DNA: TGTGCCAGCAGAGGGACTAGCGGGAAACCTTACCCCCTCTCCTACGAGCAGTACTTC

D: NA
V: TRBV11-1
size: NA
J: TRBJ2-7
CDR3: CASSRTTGPYEQYF
DNA: TGTGCCAGCAGCCGCACAACAGGGCCCTACGAGCAGTACTTC

D: NA
V: TRBV29-1
size: NA
J: TRBJ2-5
CDR3: CSGVWLSKTQYF
DNA: TGCAGCGGAGTCTGGCTTTCGAAGACCCAGTACTTC

D: NA
V: TRBV27
size: NA
J: TRBJ2-1
CDR3: CASKPRTGISYNEQFF
DNA: TGTGCCAGCAAACCTAGGACGGGAATCTCCTACAATGAGCAGTTCTTC

D: NA
V: TRBV27
size: NA
J: TRBJ2-5
CDR3: CASSFLGFQGSETQYF
DNA: TGTGCCAGCAGTTTTCTGGGTTTCCAGGGTAGTGAGACCCAGTACTTC

D: NA
V: TRBV6-5
size: NA
J: TRBJ1-4
CDR3: CASSYGGAGEKLFF
DNA: TGTGCCAGCAGTTACGGGGGGGCCGGGGAAAAACTGTTTTTT

D: NA
V: TRBV27
size: few
J: TRBJ2-7
CDR3: CASSLTRNYEQYF
DNA: TGTGCCAGCAGCCTAACTAGGAACTACGAGCAGTACTTC

D: NA
V: TRBV6-5
size: NA
J: TRBJ1-1
CDR3: CASSYGGGTEAFF
DNA: TGTGCCAGCAGTTACGGAGGGGGCACTGAAGCTTTCTTT

D: NA
V: TRBV7-9
size: NA
J: TRBJ1-2
CDR3: CASSLSGYGYTF
DNA: TGTGCCAGCAGCTTATCTGGGTATGGCTACACCTTC

D: NA
V: TRBV19
size: few
J: TRBJ2-7
CDR3: CASSTRDEQYF
DNA: TGTGCCAGTAGTACCCGGGACGAGCAGTACTTC

D: TRBD1
V: TRBV6-1
size: NA
J: TRBJ1-4
CDR3: CASSEVGQGNEKLFF
DNA: TGTGCCAGCAGTGAAGTGGGACAGGGTAATGAAAAACTGTTTTTT

D: NA
V: TRBV5-1
size: few
J: TRBJ1-1
CDR3: CASRSGGTEAFF
DNA: TGCGCCAGCCGCTCGGGGGGCACTGAAGCTTTCTTT

D: TRBD1
V: TRBV9
size: NA
J: TRBJ2-7
CDR3: CASSPTGTGSYEQYF
DNA: TGTGCCAGCAGCCCAACCGGGACAGGGTCCTACGAGCAGTACTTC

D: NA
V: TRBV19
size: NA
J: TRBJ1-1
CDR3: CASRADMNTEAFF
DNA: TGTGCCAGTAGGGCGGATATGAACACTGAAGCTTTCTTT

D: NA
V: TRBV7-2
size: NA
J: TRBJ2-3
CDR3: CASSLGVIWGADTQYF
DNA: TGTGCCAGCAGCCTAGGGGTCATCTGGGGGGCAGATACGCAGTATTTT

D: NA
V: TRBV5-1
size: NA
J: TRBJ2-5
CDR3: CASRGRVEETQYF
DNA: TGCGCCAGCAGGGGAAGGGTTGAAGAGACCCAGTACTTC

D: TRBD2
V: TRBV5-1
size: NA
J: TRBJ2-5
CDR3: CASSSGTSGQETQYF
DNA: TGCGCCAGCAGCTCCGGGACTAGCGGTCAAGAGACCCAGTACTTC

D: NA
V: TRBV29-1
size: once
J: TRBJ2-7
CDR3: CSVEDNYEQYF
DNA: TGCAGCGTCGAGGACAACTACGAGCAGTACTTC

D: TRBD2
V: TRBV7-6
size: NA
J: TRBJ2-7
CDR3: CASSLRGGEQYF
DNA: TGTGCCAGCAGCTTACGGGGGGGCGAGCAGTACTTC

D: TRBD1
V: TRBV6-5
size: NA
J: TRBJ2-7
CDR3: CASSYGRRGPYEQYF
DNA: TGTGCCAGCAGTTATGGTCGAAGGGGGCCCTACGAGCAGTACTTC

D: NA
V: TRBV10-3
size: few
J: TRBJ2-3
CDR3: CAIRDHETDTQYF
DNA: TGTGCCATCAGGGACCATGAAACAGATACGCAGTATTTT

D: NA
V: TRBV19
size: NA
J: TRBJ1-1
CDR3: CASNRAMNTEAFF
DNA: TGTGCCAGTAATCGGGCGATGAACACTGAAGCTTTCTTT

D: NA
V: TRBV28
size: NA
J: TRBJ1-1
CDR3: CASREQGTEAFF
DNA: TGTGCCAGCAGAGAACAGGGTACTGAAGCTTTCTTT

D: NA
V: TRBV13
size: NA
J: TRBJ1-2
CDR3: CASSLIPFYGYTF
DNA: TGTGCCAGCAGCTTAATACCGTTCTATGGCTACACCTTC

D: TRBD1
V: TRBV29-1
size: NA
J: TRBJ2-3
CDR3: CSGYRTGTSTDTQYF
DNA: TGCAGCGGGTACCGGACAGGGACTAGCACAGATACGCAGTATTTT

D: TRBD1
V: TRBV5-1
size: NA
J: TRBJ2-7
CDR3: CASSLAGQAYEQYF
DNA: TGCGCCAGCAGCTTGGCGGGACAGGCCTACGAGCAGTACTTC

D: TRBD2
V: TRBV7-9
size: NA
J: TRBJ2-7
CDR3: CASSLVAGEQYF
DNA: TGTGCCAGCAGCTTAGTAGCGGGCGAGCAGTACTTC

D: TRBD1
V: TRBV29-1
size: NA
J: TRBJ2-7
CDR3: CSVGQGFAYEQYF
DNA: TGCAGCGTGGGACAGGGGTTCGCCTACGAGCAGTACTTC

D: NA
V: TRBV11-2
size: NA
J: TRBJ1-2
CDR3: CASSLGLYGYTF
DNA: TGTGCCAGCAGCTTAGGGCTCTATGGCTACACCTTC

D: NA
V: TRBV7-9
size: NA
J: TRBJ2-7
CDR3: CASSFYPTPYEQYF
DNA: TGTGCCAGCAGCTTTTATCCCACGCCCTACGAGCAGTACTTC

D: NA
V: TRBV28
size: NA
J: TRBJ2-3
CDR3: CASSPNPDTQYF
DNA: TGTGCCAGCAGCCCTAACCCAGATACGCAGTATTTT

D: TRBD2
V: TRBV7-2
size: NA
J: TRBJ2-3
CDR3: CASSLVAGLAVPDTQYF
DNA: TGTGCCAGCAGCTTAGTTGCTGGACTAGCAGTTCCAGATACGCAGTATTTT

D: NA
V: TRBV7-8
size: NA
J: TRBJ2-3
CDR3: CASSLAGGTDTQYF
DNA: TGTGCCAGCAGCTTAGCGGGGGGCACAGATACGCAGTATTTT

D: NA
V: TRBV5-6
size: NA
J: TRBJ2-3
CDR3: CASSLPADTQYF
DNA: TGTGCCAGCAGCTTGCCGGCAGATACGCAGTATTTT